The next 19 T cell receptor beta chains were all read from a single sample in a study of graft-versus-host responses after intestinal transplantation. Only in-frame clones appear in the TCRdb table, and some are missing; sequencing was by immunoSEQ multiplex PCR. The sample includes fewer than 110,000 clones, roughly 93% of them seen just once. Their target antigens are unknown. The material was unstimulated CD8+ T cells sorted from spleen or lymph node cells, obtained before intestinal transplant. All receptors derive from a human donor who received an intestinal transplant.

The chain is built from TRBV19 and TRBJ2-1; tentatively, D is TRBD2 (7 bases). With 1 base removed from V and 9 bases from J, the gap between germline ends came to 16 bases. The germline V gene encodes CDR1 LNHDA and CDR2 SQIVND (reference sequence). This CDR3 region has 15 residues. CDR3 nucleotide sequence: TGTGCCAGTAGTATAGTGGAGGGGGGGTTCACTGAGCAGTTCTTC. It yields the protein CASSIVEGGFTEQFF.

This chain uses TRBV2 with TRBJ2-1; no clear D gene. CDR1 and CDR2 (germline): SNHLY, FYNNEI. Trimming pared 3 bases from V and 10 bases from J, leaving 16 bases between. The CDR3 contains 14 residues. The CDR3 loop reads CASSDNSRVDEQFF. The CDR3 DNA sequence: TGTGCCAGCAGTGATAATAGTAGGGTCGACGAGCAGTTCTTC.

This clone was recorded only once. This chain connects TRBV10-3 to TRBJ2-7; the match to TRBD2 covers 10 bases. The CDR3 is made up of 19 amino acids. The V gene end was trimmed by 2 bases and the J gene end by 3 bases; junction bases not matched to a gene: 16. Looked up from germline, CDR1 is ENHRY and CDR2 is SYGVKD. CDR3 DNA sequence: TGTGCCATCAGTGAGGGTTTATCGGTCAGGGGGACTAGCGACTACGAGCAGTACTTC. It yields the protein CAISEGLSVRGTSDYEQYF.

The CDR3 protein is CASSPRVALYEQYF. In nucleotides, the CDR3 is TGCGCCAGCAGCCCGCGGGTTGCACTCTACGAGCAGTACTTC. V usage is TRBV4-1 and J usage is TRBJ2-7; tentatively, D is TRBD2 (5 bases). V lost 4 bases and J 3 bases, leaving 13 bases between the germline ends. Germline CDR1 and CDR2: MGHRA and YSYEKL. This CDR3 is built from 14 residues.

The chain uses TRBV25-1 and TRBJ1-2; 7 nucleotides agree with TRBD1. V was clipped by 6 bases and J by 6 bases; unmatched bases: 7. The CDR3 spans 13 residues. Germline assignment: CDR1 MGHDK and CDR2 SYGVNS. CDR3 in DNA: TGTGCCAGCAGCCCCGGAACAGGGGATGGCTACACCTTC. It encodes CASSPGTGDGYTF.

Here the CDR3 reads CASSVYTDTQYF. DNA of the CDR3: TGTGCCAGCAGCGTCTACACAGATACGCAGTATTTT. V usage is TRBV5-6 and J usage is TRBJ2-3; D remains ambiguous. The CDR3 consists of 12 residues. Trimming shortened V by 4 bases and J by 2 bases, and 5 bases separated the two germline ends. The germline CDR1 and CDR2 sequences are SGHDT and YYEEEE. Using reference TRBV5-6 and TRBJ2-3 for the parts outside the CDR3, the full variable domain is DAGVTQSPTHLIKTRGQQVTLRCSPKSGHDTVSWYQQALGQGPQFIFQYYEEEERQRGNFPDRFSGHQFPNYSSELNVNALLLGDSALYLCASSVYTDTQYFGPGTRLTVL.

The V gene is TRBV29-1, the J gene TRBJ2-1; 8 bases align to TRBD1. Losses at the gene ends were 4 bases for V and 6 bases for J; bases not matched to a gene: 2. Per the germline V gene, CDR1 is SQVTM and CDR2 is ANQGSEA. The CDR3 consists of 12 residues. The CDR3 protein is CSVGTGSNEQFF. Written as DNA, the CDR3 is TGCAGCGTTGGGACAGGGTCCAATGAGCAGTTCTTC.

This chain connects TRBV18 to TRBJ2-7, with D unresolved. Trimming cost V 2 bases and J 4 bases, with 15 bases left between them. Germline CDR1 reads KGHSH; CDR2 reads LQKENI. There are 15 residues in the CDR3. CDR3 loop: CASSPSPLPTYEQYF. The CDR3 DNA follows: TGTGCCAGCTCACCATCTCCCCTTCCTACTTACGAGCAGTACTTC.

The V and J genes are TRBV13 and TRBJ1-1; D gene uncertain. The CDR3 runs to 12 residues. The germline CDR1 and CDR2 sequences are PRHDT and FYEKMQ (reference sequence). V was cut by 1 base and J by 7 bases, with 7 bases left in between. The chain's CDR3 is CASSLVVSEAFF. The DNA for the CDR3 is TGTGCCAGCAGCTTAGTTGTCAGTGAAGCTTTCTTT. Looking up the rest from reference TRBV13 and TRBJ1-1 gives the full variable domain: AAGVIQSPRHLIKEKRETATLKCYPIPRHDTVYWYQQGPGQDPQFLISFYEKMQSDKGSIPDRFSAQQFSDYHSELNMSSLELGDSALYFCASSLVVSEAFFGQGTRLTVV.

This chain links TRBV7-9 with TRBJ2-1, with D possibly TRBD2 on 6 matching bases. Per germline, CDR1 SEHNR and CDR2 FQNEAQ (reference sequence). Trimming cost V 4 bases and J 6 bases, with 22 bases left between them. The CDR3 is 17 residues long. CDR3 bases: TGTGCCAGCAGCTCTCTTCCCGGGACTCGGGGAGGCAATGAGCAGTTCTTC. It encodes CASSSLPGTRGGNEQFF.

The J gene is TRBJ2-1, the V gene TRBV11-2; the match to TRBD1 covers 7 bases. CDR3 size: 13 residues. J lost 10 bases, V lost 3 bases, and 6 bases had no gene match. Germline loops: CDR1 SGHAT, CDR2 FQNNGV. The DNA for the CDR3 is TGTGCCAGCAGCTTCCTTGGACAGGACGAGCAGTTCTTC. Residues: CASSFLGQDEQFF.

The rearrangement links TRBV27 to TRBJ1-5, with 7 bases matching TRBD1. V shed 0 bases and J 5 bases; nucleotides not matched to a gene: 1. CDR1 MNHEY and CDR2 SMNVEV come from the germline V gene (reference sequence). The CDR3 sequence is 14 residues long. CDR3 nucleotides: TGTGCCAGCAGTTTATCAGGGGGCCATCAGCCCCAGCATTTT. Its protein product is CASSLSGGHQPQHF.

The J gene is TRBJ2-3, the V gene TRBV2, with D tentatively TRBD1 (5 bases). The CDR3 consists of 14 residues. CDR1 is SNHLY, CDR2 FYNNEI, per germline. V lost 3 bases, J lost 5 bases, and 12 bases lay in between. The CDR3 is CASSDGASGDTQYF. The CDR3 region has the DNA TGTGCCAGCAGTGATGGGGCGTCTGGAGATACGCAGTATTTT.

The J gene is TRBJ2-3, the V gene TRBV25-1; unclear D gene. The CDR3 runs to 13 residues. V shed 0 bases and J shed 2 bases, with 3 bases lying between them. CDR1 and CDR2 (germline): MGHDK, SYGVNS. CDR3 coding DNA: TGTGCCAGCAGTGAATATTCCACAGATACGCAGTATTTT. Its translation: CASSEYSTDTQYF.

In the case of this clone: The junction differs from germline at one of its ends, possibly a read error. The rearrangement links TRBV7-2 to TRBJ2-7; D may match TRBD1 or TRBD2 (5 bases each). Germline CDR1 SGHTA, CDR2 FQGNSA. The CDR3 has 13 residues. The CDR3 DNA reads TGTGCCAGCAGCTTCGACGTCGGGGCCGAGCAGTGCTTC. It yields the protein CASSFDVGAEQCF.

CDR3 sequence (DNA): TGCGCCAGCAGCCAAGCGAACGCAGGAGATAACTATGGCTACACCTTC. It specifies CASSQANAGDNYGYTF. This sequence joins TRBV4-1 and TRBJ1-2, with D unresolved. Trimming stripped 1 base from V and 1 base from J, with 13 bases between. Germline V lookup: CDR1 MGHRA, CDR2 YSYEKL. The CDR3 totals 16 residues.

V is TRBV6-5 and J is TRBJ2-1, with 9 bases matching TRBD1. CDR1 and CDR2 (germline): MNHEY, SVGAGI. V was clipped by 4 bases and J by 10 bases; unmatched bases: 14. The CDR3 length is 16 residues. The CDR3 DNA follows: TGTGCCAGCAGTTCGCCCCTGGGACAGGGTCATAGGGAGCAGTTCTTC. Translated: CASSSPLGQGHREQFF.

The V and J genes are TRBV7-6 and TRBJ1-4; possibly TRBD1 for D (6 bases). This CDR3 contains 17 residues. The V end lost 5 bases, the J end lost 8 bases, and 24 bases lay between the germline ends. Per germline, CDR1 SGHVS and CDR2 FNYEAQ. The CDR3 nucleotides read TGTGCCAGCAGCCAAACGCCTGACAGGACACATGGAGAAAAACTGTTTTTT. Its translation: CASSQTPDRTHGEKLFF.

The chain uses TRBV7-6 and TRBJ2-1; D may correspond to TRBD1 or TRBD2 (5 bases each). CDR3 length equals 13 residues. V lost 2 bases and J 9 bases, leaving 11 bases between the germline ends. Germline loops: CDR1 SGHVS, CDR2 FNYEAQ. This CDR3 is CASSLSPGPEQFF. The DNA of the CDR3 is TGTGCCAGCAGCTTAAGTCCGGGACCTGAGCAGTTCTTC.